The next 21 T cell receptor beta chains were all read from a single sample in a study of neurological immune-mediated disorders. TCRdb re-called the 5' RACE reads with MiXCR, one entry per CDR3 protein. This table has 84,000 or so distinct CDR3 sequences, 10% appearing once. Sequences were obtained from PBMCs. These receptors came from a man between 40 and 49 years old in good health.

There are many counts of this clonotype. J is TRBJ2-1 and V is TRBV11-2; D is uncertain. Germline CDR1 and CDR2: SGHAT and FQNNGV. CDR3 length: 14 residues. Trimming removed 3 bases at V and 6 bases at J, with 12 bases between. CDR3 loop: CASSFSLGVNEQFF. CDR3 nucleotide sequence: TGTGCCAGCAGCTTTTCGTTGGGCGTCAATGAGCAGTTCTTC.

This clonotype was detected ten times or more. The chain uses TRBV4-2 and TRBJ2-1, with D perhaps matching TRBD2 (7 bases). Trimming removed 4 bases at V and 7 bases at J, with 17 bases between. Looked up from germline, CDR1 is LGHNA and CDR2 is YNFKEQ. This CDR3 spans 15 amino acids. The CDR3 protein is CASSRSRGASNEQFF. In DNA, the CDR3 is TGTGCCAGCAGCCGTTCCCGGGGGGCGTCTAATGAGCAGTTCTTC.

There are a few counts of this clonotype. The CDR3 reads CASSPEALHTYGYTF. The CDR3 DNA follows: TGTGCCAGCAGCCCCGAAGCCCTTCATACATATGGCTACACCTTC. The chain recombines TRBV9 with TRBJ1-2; D is unclear. The CDR3 spans 15 residues. The V end lost 4 bases, the J end lost 5 bases, and 18 bases lay between the germline ends. Looked up from germline, CDR1 is SGDLS and CDR2 is YYNGEE.

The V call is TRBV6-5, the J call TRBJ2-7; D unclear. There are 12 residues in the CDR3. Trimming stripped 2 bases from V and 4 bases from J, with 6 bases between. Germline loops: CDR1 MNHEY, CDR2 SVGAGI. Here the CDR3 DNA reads TGTGCCAGCAGTTACGAAGGGTACGAGCAGTACTTC. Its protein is CASSYEGYEQYF.

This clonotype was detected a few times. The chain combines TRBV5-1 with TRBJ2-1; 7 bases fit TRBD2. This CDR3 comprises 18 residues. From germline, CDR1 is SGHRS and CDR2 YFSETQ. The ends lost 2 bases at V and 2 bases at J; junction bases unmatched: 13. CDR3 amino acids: CASSFRSMTGGTYNEQFF. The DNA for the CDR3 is TGCGCCAGCAGCTTTCGGTCTATGACGGGAGGAACCTACAATGAGCAGTTCTTC.

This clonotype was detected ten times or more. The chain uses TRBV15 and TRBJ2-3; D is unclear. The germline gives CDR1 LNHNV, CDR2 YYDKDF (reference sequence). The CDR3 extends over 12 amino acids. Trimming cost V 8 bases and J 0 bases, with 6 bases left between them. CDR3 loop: CATHGSTDTQYF. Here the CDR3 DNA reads TGTGCCACCCACGGTAGCACAGATACGCAGTATTTT.

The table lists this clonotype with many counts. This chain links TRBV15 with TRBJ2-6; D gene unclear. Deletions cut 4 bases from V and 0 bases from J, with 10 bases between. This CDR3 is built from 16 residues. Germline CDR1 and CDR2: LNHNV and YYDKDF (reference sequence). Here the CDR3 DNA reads TGTGCCACCAGCAAGGACCGGATCTCTGGGGCCAACGTCCTGACTTTC. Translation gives CATSKDRISGANVLTF.

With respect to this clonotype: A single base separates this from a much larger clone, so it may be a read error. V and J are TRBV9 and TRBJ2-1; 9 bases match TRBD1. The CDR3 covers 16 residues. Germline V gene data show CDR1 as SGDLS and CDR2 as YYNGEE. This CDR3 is CVSSVGSRDRVNEQFF. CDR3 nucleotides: TGTGTCAGCAGCGTAGGGTCCCGGGACAGGGTCAATGAGCAGTTCTTC.

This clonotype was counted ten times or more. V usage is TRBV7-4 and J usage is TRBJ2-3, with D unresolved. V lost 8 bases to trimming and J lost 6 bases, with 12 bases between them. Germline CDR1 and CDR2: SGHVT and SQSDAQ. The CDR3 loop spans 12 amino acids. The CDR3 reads CASHAPVDTQYF. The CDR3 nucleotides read TGTGCCAGCCATGCCCCCGTGGATACGCAGTATTTT.

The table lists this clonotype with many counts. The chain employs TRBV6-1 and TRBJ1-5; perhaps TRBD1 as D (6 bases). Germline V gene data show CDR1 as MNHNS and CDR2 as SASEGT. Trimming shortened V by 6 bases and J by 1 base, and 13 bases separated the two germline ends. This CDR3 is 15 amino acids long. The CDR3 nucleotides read TGTGCCAGCAGGGACAGAGGGGAGAGCAATCAGCCCCAGCATTTT. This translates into CASRDRGESNQPQHF.

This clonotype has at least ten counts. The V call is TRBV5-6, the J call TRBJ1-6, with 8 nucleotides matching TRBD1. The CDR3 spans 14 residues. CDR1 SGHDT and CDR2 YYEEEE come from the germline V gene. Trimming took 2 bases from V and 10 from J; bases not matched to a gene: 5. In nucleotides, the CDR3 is TGTGCCAGCAGCTTTAGGGGACAGGAATCACCCCTCCACTTT. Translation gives CASSFRGQESPLHF.

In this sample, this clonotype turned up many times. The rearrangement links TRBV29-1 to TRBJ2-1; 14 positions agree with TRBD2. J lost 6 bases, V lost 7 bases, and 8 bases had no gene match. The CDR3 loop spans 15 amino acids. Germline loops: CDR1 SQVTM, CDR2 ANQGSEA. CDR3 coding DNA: TGCAGCGCAGCCTACGGGACTAGCGGGGGCAATGAGCAGTTCTTC. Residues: CSAAYGTSGGNEQFF.

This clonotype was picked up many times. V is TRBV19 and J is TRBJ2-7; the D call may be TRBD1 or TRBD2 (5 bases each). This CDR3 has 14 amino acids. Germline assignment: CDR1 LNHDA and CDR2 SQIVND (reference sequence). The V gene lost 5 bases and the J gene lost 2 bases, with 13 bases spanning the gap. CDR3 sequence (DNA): TGTGCCAGTAGTTTCGGGACGGTACCCTACGAGCAGTACTTC. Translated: CASSFGTVPYEQYF.

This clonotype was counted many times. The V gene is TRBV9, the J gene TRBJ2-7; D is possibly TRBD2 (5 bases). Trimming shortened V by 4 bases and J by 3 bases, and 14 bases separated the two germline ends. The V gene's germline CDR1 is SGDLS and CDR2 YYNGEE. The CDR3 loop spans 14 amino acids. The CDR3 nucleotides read TGTGCCAGCAGCTACAGTCCGGACTTCTACGAGCAGTACTTC. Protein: CASSYSPDFYEQYF.

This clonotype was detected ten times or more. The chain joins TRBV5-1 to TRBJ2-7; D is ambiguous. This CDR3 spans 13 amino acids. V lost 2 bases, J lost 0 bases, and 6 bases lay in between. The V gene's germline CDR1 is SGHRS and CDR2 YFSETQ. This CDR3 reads CASSFSSSYEQYF. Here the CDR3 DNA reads TGCGCCAGCAGCTTCTCCAGCTCCTACGAGCAGTACTTC.

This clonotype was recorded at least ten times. This CDR3 is CASSLGLANGGAFF. The DNA for the CDR3 is TGTGCCAGCAGTTTAGGGTTAGCCAATGGTGGAGCTTTCTTT. The rearrangement links TRBV12-3 or TRBV12-4 to TRBJ1-1; the D is unclear. V was shortened by 1 base and J by 10 bases, with 16 bases between the two germline ends. The CDR3 covers 14 residues.

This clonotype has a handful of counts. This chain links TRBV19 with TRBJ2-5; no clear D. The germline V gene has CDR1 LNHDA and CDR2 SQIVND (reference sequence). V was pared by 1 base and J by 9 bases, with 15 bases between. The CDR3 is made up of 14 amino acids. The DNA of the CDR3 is TGTGCCAGTAGTATAGCAGGCGCCAGTATTGCCCAGTACTTC. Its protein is CASSIAGASIAQYF.

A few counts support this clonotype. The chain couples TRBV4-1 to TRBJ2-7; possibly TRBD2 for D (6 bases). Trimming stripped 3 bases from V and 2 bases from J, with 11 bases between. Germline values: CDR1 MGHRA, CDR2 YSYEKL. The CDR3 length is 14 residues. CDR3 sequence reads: CASSQAEGPYEQYF. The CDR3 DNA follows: TGCGCCAGCAGCCAGGCGGAGGGGCCCTACGAGCAGTACTTC.

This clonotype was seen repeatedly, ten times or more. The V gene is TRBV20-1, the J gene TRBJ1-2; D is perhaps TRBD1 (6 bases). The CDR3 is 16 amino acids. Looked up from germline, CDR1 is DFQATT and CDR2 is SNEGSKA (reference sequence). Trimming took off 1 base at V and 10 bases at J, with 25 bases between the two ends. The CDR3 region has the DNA TGCAGTGCTAGAGGGCAAGGGGGGCGGGGACGTGTAGACTACACCTTC. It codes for CSARGQGGRGRVDYTF.

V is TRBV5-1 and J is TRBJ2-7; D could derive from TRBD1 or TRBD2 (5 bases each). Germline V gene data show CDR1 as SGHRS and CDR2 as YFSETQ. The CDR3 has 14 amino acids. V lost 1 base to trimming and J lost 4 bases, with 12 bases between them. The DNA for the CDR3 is TGCGCCAGCAGCTTGAAGGGACCCCAATACGAGCAGTACTTC. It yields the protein CASSLKGPQYEQYF.

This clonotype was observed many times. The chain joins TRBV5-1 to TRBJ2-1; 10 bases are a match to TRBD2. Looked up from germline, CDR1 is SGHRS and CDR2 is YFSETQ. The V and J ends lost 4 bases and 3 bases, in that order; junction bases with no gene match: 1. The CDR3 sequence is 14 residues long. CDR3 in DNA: TGCGCCAGCAGCCTAGCGGGAGTCTACAATGAGCAGTTCTTC. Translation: CASSLAGVYNEQFF.